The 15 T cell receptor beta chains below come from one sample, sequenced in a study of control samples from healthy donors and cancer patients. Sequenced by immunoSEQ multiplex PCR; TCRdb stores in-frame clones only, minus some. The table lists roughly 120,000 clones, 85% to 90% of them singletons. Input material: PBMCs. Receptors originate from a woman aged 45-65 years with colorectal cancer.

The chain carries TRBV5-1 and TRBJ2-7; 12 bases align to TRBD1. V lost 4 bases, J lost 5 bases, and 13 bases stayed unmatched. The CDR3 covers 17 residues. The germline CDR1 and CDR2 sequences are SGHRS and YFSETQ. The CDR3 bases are TGCGCCAGCAGCCGGATGGGACAGGGGGCGTCAAACGACGAGCAGTACTTC. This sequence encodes CASSRMGQGASNDEQYF. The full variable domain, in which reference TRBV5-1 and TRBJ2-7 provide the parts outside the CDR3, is KAGVTQTPRYLIKTRGQQVTLSCSPISGHRSVSWYQQTPGQGLQFLFEYFSETQRNKGNFPGRFSGRQFSNSRSEMNVSTLELGDSALYLCASSRMGQGASNDEQYFGPGTRLTVT.

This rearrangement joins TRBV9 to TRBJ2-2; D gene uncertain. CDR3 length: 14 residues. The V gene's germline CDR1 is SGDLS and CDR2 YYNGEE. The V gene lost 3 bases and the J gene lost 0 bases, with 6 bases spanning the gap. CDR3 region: CASSAVANTGELFF. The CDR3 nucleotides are TGTGCCAGCAGCGCCGTCGCGAACACCGGGGAGCTGTTTTTT.

CDR3 coding DNA: TGTGCCAGCAGCCAAGTGTGGGGCGGGGAGCTGTTTTTT. Translation gives CASSQVWGGELFF. The chain combines TRBV14 with TRBJ2-2, with D hard to call. The CDR3 runs to 13 residues. Germline-derived CDR1 and CDR2 are SGHDN and FVKESK. With 1 base removed from V and 7 bases from J, the gap between germline ends came to 7 bases.

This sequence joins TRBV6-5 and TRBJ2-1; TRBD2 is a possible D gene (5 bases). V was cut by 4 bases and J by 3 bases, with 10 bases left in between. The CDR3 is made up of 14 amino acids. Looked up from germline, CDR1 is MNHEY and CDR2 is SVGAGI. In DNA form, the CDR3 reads TGTGCCAGCAGTTTCTCGGGGAGCTACAATGAGCAGTTCTTC. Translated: CASSFSGSYNEQFF.

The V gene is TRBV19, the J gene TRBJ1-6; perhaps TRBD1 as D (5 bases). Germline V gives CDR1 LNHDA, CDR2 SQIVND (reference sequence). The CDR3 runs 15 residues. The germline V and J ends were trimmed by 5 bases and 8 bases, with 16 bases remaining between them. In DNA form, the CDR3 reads TGTGCCAGTAGTGAATCCGGGACGGGGTATTCACCCCTCCACTTT. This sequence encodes CASSESGTGYSPLHF.

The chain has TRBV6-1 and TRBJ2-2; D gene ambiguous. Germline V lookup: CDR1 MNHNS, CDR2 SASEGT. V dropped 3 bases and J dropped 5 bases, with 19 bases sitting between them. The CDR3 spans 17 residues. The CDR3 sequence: CASSDFTSISRTGELFF. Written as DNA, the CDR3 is TGTGCCAGCAGTGATTTTACCAGCATTAGTAGGACCGGGGAGCTGTTTTTT.

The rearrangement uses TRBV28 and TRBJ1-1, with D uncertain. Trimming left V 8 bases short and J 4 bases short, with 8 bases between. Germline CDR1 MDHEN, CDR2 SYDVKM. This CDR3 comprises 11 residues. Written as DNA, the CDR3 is TGTGCCAGCCCCGGGCCCACTGAAGCTTTCTTT. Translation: CASPGPTEAFF.

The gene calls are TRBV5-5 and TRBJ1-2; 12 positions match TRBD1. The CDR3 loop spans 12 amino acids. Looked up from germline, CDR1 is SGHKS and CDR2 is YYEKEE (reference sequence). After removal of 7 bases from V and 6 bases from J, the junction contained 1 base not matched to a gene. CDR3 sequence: CASGDRGHGYTF. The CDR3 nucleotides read TGTGCCAGCGGGGACAGGGGGCATGGCTACACCTTC.

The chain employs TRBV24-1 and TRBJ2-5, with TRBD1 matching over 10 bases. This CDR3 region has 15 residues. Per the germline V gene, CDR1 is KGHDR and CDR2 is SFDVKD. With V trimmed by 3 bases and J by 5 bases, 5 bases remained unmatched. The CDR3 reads CATSDGDRGGETQYF. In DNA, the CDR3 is TGTGCCACCAGTGATGGGGACAGGGGAGGGGAGACCCAGTACTTC.

CDR3 amino acids: CASSLDGQGAGETQYF. CDR3 bases: TGCGCCAGCAGCTTGGACGGACAGGGGGCAGGGGAGACCCAGTACTTC. The chain combines TRBV5-1 with TRBJ2-5; 11 nucleotides match TRBD1. CDR3 size: 16 residues. V gave up 0 bases and J gave up 5 bases; unmatched junction bases: 6. Per germline, CDR1 SGHRS and CDR2 YFSETQ.

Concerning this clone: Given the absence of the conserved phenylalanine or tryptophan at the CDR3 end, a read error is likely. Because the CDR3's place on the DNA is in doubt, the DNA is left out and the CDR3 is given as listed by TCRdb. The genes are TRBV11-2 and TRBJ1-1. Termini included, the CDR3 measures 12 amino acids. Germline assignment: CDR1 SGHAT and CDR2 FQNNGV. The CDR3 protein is CASSPRGGFVFL.

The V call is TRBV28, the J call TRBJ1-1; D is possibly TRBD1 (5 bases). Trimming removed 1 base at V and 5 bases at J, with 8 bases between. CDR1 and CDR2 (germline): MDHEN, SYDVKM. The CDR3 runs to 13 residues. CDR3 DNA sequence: TGTGCCAGCAGTTTATTGGGGGATACTGAAGCTTTCTTT. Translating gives CASSLLGDTEAFF. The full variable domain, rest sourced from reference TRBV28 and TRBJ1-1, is DVKVTQSSRYLVKRTGEKVFLECVQDMDHENMFWYRQDPGLGLRLIYFSYDVKMKEKGDIPEGYSVSREKKERFSLILESASTNQTSMYLCASSLLGDTEAFFGQGTRLTVV.

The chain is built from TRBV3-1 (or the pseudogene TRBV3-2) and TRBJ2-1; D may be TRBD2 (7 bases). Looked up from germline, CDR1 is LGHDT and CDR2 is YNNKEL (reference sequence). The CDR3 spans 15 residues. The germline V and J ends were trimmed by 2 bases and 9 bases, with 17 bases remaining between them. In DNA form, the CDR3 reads TGTGCCAGCAGCCAAACTTTGAGGGGGGGAGGTGAGCAGTTCTTC. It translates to CASSQTLRGGGEQFF.

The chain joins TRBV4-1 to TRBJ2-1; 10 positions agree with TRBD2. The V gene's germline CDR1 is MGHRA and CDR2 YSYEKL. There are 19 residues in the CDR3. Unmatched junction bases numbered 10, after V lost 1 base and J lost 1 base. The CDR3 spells CASSQAGGLAVGSYNEQFF. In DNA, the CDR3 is TGCGCCAGCAGCCAAGCCGGTGGACTAGCGGTTGGTTCCTACAATGAGCAGTTCTTC.

CDR3 sequence: CASSPAGWRQGYTEAFF. CDR3 coding DNA: TGTGCCAGCTCACCGGCGGGGTGGCGACAGGGATACACTGAAGCTTTCTTT. V usage is TRBV18 and J usage is TRBJ1-1, with TRBD1 matching over 7 bases. This CDR3 region has 17 residues. Germline CDR1 and CDR2: KGHSH and LQKENI. Unmatched junction bases numbered 13, after V lost 3 bases and J lost 3 bases.